The rows below give T cell receptor beta chains drawn from one sample of a study of T cell responses to AZD1222 COVID-19 vaccine. Sequenced by immunoSEQ multiplex PCR; TCRdb stores in-frame clones only, minus some. Counted here are some 170,000 clones, around 94% occurring once; the ten biggest clones make up roughly 2.5%. This material consisted of peripheral blood, taken on day 0 of AZD1222 vaccination. The source of these receptors is an adult in good health. Each CDR3 is given with its conserved first and last residue. Each record gives: clone size, V gene, J gene, D gene, CDR3 protein, CDR3 DNA. A D gene is named only where the DNA matches it firmly. Some rows mark clone size as missing; the rest say once, few, many or name a class of expanded clone.

NA	TRBV28	TRBJ2-5	NA	CASSLSPVPGTQYF	TGTGCCAGCAGTTTATCCCCTGTCCCGGGGACCCAGTACTTC
NA	TRBV5-5	TRBJ2-5	NA	CASTSLETQYF	TGTGCCAGCACCTCCCTCGAGACCCAGTACTTC
NA	TRBV18	TRBJ2-5	NA	CASSPRGLQETQYF	TGTGCCAGCTCACCCCGCGGACTACAAGAGACCCAGTACTTC
once	TRBV11-2	TRBJ1-6	NA	CASSSTGTSPLHF	TGTGCCAGCAGCTCGACAGGAACCTCACCCCTCCACTTT
NA	TRBV4-2	TRBJ1-5	NA	CASSQDLRGRNQPQHF	TGTGCCAGCAGCCAAGATCTTAGGGGACGCAATCAGCCCCAGCATTTT
NA	TRBV7-8	TRBJ1-4	TRBD1	CASSKSKRTGIANNEKLFF	TGTGCCAGCAGCAAATCGAAAAGGACAGGAATTGCCAATAATGAAAAACTGTTTTTT
NA	TRBV29-1	TRBJ2-5	NA	CSVESQRETQYF	TGCAGCGTTGAATCCCAGCGGGAGACCCAGTACTTC
NA	TRBV18	TRBJ2-3	NA	CASSLQGRGGTDTQYF	TGTGCCAGCTCTCTCCAAGGGAGAGGGGGCACAGATACGCAGTATTTT
NA	TRBV15	TRBJ2-1	TRBD2	CATSRGTGTSGTREQFF	TGTGCCACCAGCAGAGGCACCGGGACTAGCGGGACCAGGGAGCAGTTCTTC
NA	TRBV4-1	TRBJ2-3	NA	CASSQVTGAGPVGTDTQYF	TGCGCCAGCAGCCAAGTGACGGGAGCTGGTCCGGTTGGTACAGATACGCAGTATTTT
NA	TRBV4-1	TRBJ2-5	NA	CASSPSPGHQETQYF	TGCGCCAGCAGCCCTTCCCCGGGACACCAAGAGACCCAGTACTTC
NA	TRBV11-2	TRBJ1-2	NA	CASSLDQVGQGSLPF	NA
NA	TRBV25-1	TRBJ2-1	TRBD2	CASSVRTSGHNEQFF	TGTGCCAGCAGTGTAAGGACTAGCGGCCACAATGAGCAGTTCTTC
NA	TRBV5-1	TRBJ2-7	TRBD1	CASSSTGGISYEQYF	TGCGCCAGCAGCTCAACAGGGGGAATATCCTACGAGCAGTACTTC
NA	TRBV7-9	TRBJ2-7	NA	CASSDRTATEQYF	TGTGCCAGCAGCGACCGGACGGCCACGGAGCAGTACTTC
once	TRBV7-9	TRBJ1-3	TRBD1	CASSSTGTGTHTIYF	TGTGCCAGCAGCTCCACCGGGACAGGGACTCACACCATATATTTT
NA	TRBV3-1/TRBV3-2	TRBJ1-2	NA	CASSGADYGYTF	TGTGCCAGCAGCGGGGCAGACTATGGCTACACCTTC
NA	TRBV9	TRBJ1-5	NA	CASSPRTVRNQPQHF	TGTGCCAGCAGCCCCCGGACCGTACGCAATCAGCCCCAGCATTTT
NA	TRBV19	TRBJ1-1	TRBD1	CASSFDRAAIEAFF	TGTGCCAGTAGCTTTGACAGGGCCGCGATTGAAGCTTTCTTT
NA	TRBV3-1/TRBV3-2	TRBJ1-3	NA	CASSQEAARINTIYF	TGTGCCAGCAGCCAAGAGGCCGCTCGGATAAACACCATATATTTT
NA	TRBV5-1	TRBJ1-2	NA	CASSSTTLNYGYTF	TGCGCCAGCAGCTCCACTACACTAAACTATGGCTACACCTTC
NA	TRBV11-2	TRBJ2-7	TRBD1	CASSWGGTGKYEQYF	TGTGCCAGCAGCTGGGGCGGGACAGGGAAATACGAGCAGTACTTC
NA	TRBV5-4	TRBJ2-3	NA	CASSPVGRELTDTQYF	TGTGCCAGCAGCCCCGTAGGGCGGGAACTCACAGATACGCAGTATTTT
once	TRBV6-5	TRBJ2-7	TRBD1	CASSYGPGGYYEQYF	TGTGCCAGCAGTTATGGGCCAGGGGGTTACTACGAGCAGTACTTC
NA	TRBV6-5	TRBJ1-5	NA	CASSREGGRNQPQHF	TGTGCCAGCAGCCGTGAGGGGGGCCGCAATCAGCCCCAGCATTTT
NA	TRBV19	TRBJ2-1	TRBD1	CASSPDRGSYNEQFF	TGTGCCAGTAGCCCTGACAGGGGATCCTACAATGAGCAGTTCTTC
NA	TRBV30	TRBJ2-5	TRBD1	CAWTGGRETQYF	TGTGCCTGGACAGGGGGCCGGGAGACCCAGTACTTC
few	TRBV5-6	TRBJ2-1	NA	CASSWGPGDEQFF	TGTGCCAGCAGCTGGGGCCCCGGAGATGAGCAGTTCTTC
NA	TRBV7-6	TRBJ1-3	NA	CASSSGTGSSGNTIYF	TGTGCCAGCAGCTCGGGAACAGGGTCCTCTGGAAACACCATATATTTT
NA	TRBV6-5	TRBJ2-2	NA	CASSVANTGELFF	TGTGCCAGCTCTGTCGCGAACACCGGGGAGCTGTTTTTT